These 24 T cell receptor beta chains were sequenced from one sample in a study of blood T cell repertoires in COVID-19. Libraries were prepared by immunoSEQ multiplex PCR; TCRdb keeps only in-frame clonotypes and omits some of them. The table records fewer than 250,000 clones, about four fifths of them present only once. The sample was peripheral blood. The receptors here all came from a woman in her sixties or seventies with COVID-19, enrolled during active disease.

This chain uses TRBV7-3 with TRBJ2-7, with 7 bases aligning to TRBD2. CDR3 length: 15 residues. V shed 2 bases, J shed 3 bases, and the junction held 7 bases outside the gene matches. Germline V gene sequence: CDR1 SGHTA, CDR2 FQGTGA. CDR3 in amino acids: CASSLGEGGIYEQYV. CDR3 bases: TGTGCCAGCAGCTTAGGGGAGGGTGGGATCTACGAGCAGTACGTC.

In its sample, this clone was seen a few times. V is TRBV3-1 (or the pseudogene TRBV3-2) and J is TRBJ1-4; D gene ambiguous. The germline CDR1 and CDR2 sequences are LGHDT and YNNKEL (reference sequence). The CDR3 extends over 14 amino acids. The V end lost 3 bases, the J end lost 4 bases, and 9 bases lay between the germline ends. DNA for the CDR3: TGTGCCAGCAGCCAGCGGGGAGGTAATGAAAAACTGTTTTTT. As protein: CASSQRGGNEKLFF.

V and J are TRBV7-2 and TRBJ2-1; 12 nucleotides match TRBD2. Trimming at V came to 5 bases and at J to 2 bases, leaving 7 bases not matched to a gene. The germline V gene encodes CDR1 SGHTA and CDR2 FQGNSA. CDR3 size: 17 residues. This chain's CDR3 is CASSRGLAGGTYNEQFF. The CDR3, as DNA: TGTGCCAGCAGCCGGGGACTAGCGGGCGGGACCTACAATGAGCAGTTCTTC.

The chain combines TRBV7-8 with TRBJ1-5; TRBD1 agrees at 9 bases. V dropped 5 bases and J dropped 4; count of bases not matched to a gene: 6. The CDR3 totals 15 residues. The germline gives CDR1 SGHVS, CDR2 FQNEAQ. CDR3 sequence (DNA): TGTGCCAGCAGCGTACAGGGGGCGCGGAATCAGCCCCAGCATTTT. Translation: CASSVQGARNQPQHF.

The chain is built from TRBV5-1 and TRBJ1-1; D unclear. Germline V lookup: CDR1 SGHRS, CDR2 YFSETQ. V shed 3 bases and J shed 0 bases, with 9 bases lying between them. The CDR3 is 14 amino acids. The CDR3 nucleotides read TGCGCCAGCAGCTCCTTGGGCTTGAACACTGAAGCTTTCTTT. Its protein is CASSSLGLNTEAFF.

The chain joins TRBV6-5 to TRBJ1-4, with TRBD1 matching 8 bases. V dropped 5 bases and J dropped 4; count of bases not matched to a gene: 6. Germline values: CDR1 MNHEY, CDR2 SVGAGI. CDR3 length equals 15 residues. CDR3 sequence reads: CASSIGQGNNEKLFF. In nucleotides, the CDR3 is TGTGCCAGCAGTATAGGACAGGGAAATAATGAAAAACTGTTTTTT.

This chain joins TRBV27 and TRBJ2-5, with D maybe TRBD2 (6 bases). V lost 5 bases and J 7 bases, leaving 20 bases between the germline ends. This CDR3 is 15 amino acids long. From germline, CDR1 is MNHEY and CDR2 SMNVEV (reference sequence). The CDR3 region is CASSPRPGLTMTQYF. DNA for the CDR3: TGTGCCAGCAGTCCCCGTCCGGGACTCACCATGACCCAGTACTTC.

V usage is TRBV11-3 and J usage is TRBJ2-1, with 10 bases fitting TRBD2. The CDR3 sequence is 15 residues long. Germline assignment: CDR1 SGHNT and CDR2 YENEEA. The V segment lost 3 bases and the J segment 5 bases; nucleotides outside the gene matches: 4. The CDR3 DNA is TGTGCCAGCAGCTTGGGACTAGCGAATGACAATGAGCAGTTCTTC. It encodes CASSLGLANDNEQFF.

A single count supports this clone. The CDR3 DNA sequence: TGCGCCAGCAGCCAAGATTCCGGGACAGTCACCGGGGAGCTGTTTTTT. Encoded protein: CASSQDSGTVTGELFF. J is TRBJ2-2 and V is TRBV4-3; 7 nucleotides line up with TRBD1. Germline CDR1 is LGHNA and CDR2 is YSLEER. CDR3 size: 16 residues. V lost 0 bases, J lost 4 bases, and 5 bases stayed unmatched.

The chain joins TRBV10-3 to TRBJ1-6; D not certain. This CDR3 has 14 amino acids. CDR1 ENHRY and CDR2 SYGVKD come from the germline V gene. Trimming took off 6 bases at V and 6 bases at J, with 12 bases between the two ends. The CDR3 DNA reads as TGTGCCATCAGGCCAGACACCTCTAATTCACCCCTCCACTTT. Translation gives CAIRPDTSNSPLHF.

The V call is TRBV27, the J call TRBJ1-2; TRBD1 might be the D (5 bases). Trimming cost V 2 bases and J 4 bases, with 8 bases left between them. Germline CDR1 MNHEY, CDR2 SMNVEV (reference sequence). The length of the CDR3 is 13 residues. CDR3 amino acids: CASSLGAAYGYTF. CDR3 coding DNA: TGTGCCAGCAGTTTAGGGGCAGCCTATGGCTACACCTTC.

The rearrangement links TRBV28 to TRBJ2-6; 9 bases are shared with TRBD1. J lost 2 bases, V lost 6 bases, and 5 bases had no gene match. This CDR3 comprises 16 residues. Germline CDR1 reads MDHEN; CDR2 reads SYDVKM. The CDR3 loop is CASRRTGGAGANVLTF. CDR3 nucleotide sequence: TGTGCCAGCAGGCGCACAGGGGGCGCTGGGGCCAACGTCCTGACTTTC.

The chain carries TRBV12-3 or TRBV12-4 and TRBJ2-5; tentatively, D is TRBD2 (6 bases). CDR3 length: 13 residues. The V and J ends lost 5 bases and 1 base respectively, with 8 bases between them. CDR3 protein: CASSRGSQETQYF. The CDR3 DNA sequence: TGTGCCAGCAGTCGGGGGAGCCAAGAGACCCAGTACTTC.

V usage is TRBV5-8 and J usage is TRBJ2-5; TRBD2 aligns across 7 bases. In germline, CDR1 is SGHTS, CDR2 YDEGEE. The trim removed 1 base at V and 5 bases at J, leaving 8 bases unmatched. CDR3 length equals 15 residues. In DNA, the CDR3 is TGTGCCAGCAGCTTGTTCCTGCGGGGAGGGGAGACCCAGTACTTC. Translated, it gives CASSLFLRGGETQYF. Using reference TRBV5-8 and TRBJ2-5 for the parts outside the CDR3, the full variable domain is EAGVTQSPTHLIKTRGQQATLRCSPISGHTSVYWYQQALGLGLQFLLWYDEGEERNRGNFPPRFSGRQFPNYSSELNVNALELEDSALYLCASSLFLRGGETQYFGPGTRLLVL.

V and J are TRBV2 and TRBJ2-7, with D unresolved. Germline V gives CDR1 SNHLY, CDR2 FYNNEI. The CDR3 is 12 amino acids. Trimming took 6 bases from V and 3 from J, leaving 9 bases between them. The CDR3 sequence: CASSSVIYEQYV. The CDR3 nucleotides are TGTGCCAGCAGCTCAGTGATCTACGAGCAGTACGTC.

The table lists this clone with a count of one. The V and J genes are TRBV6-6 and TRBJ2-5; 9 bases agree with TRBD1. The CDR3 has 16 residues. The germline V gene encodes CDR1 MNHNY and CDR2 SVGAGI (reference sequence). The V segment lost 4 bases and the J segment 0 bases; nucleotides outside the gene matches: 6. The CDR3 coding sequence is TGTGCCAGCAGTTCCCTGGACAGGGGACACCAAGAGACCCAGTACTTC. Translation gives CASSSLDRGHQETQYF.

The gene calls are TRBV7-2 and TRBJ2-5; 8 bases map to TRBD2. This CDR3 contains 15 residues. Germline CDR1 reads SGHTA; CDR2 reads FQGNSA. V dropped 0 bases and J dropped 5; count of bases not matched to a gene: 5. CDR3 nucleotides: TGTGCCAGCAGCTTAGCGGGACTAGTGGGTGAGACCCAGTACTTC. Its protein product is CASSLAGLVGETQYF.

The V gene is TRBV12-3 or TRBV12-4, the J gene TRBJ2-2; D call uncertain. Between the trimmed V and J ends, which lost 6 bases and 4 bases, there was a span of 9 bases. The CDR3 runs to 13 residues. The CDR3 protein is CASSPPSTGELFF. The CDR3 coding sequence is TGTGCCAGCAGCCCCCCGTCCACCGGGGAGCTGTTTTTT.

V gene TRBV11-1 combines with J gene TRBJ1-1, with TRBD1 matching over 9 bases. Germline V gives CDR1 SGHAT, CDR2 FQDESV (reference sequence). With V trimmed by 4 bases and J by 5 bases, 8 bases remained unmatched. CDR3 length equals 15 residues. Here the CDR3 reads CASSSRDRASTEAFF. CDR3 DNA sequence: TGTGCCAGCAGCTCCCGGGACAGGGCGTCGACTGAAGCTTTCTTT.

The chain links TRBV6-5 to TRBJ2-2, with 7 bases aligning to TRBD1. V gave up 2 bases and J gave up 5 bases; unmatched junction bases: 5. CDR1 and CDR2 from the germline V gene are MNHEY and SVGAGI. This CDR3 region has 15 residues. CDR3 bases: TGTGCCAGCAGTTACAGGGGGCTGAGGACCGGGGAGCTGTTTTTT. Its protein is CASSYRGLRTGELFF.

The chain combines TRBV27 with TRBJ1-2; the D gene is possibly TRBD1 (5 bases). Per the germline V gene, CDR1 is MNHEY and CDR2 is SMNVEV (reference sequence). This CDR3 has 16 residues. Trimming took off 6 bases at V and 4 bases at J, with 21 bases between the two ends. The DNA for the CDR3 is TGTGCCAGCAGGCTAGGGGCAGGGAGGGTCGGCTATGGCTACACCTTC. Its protein is CASRLGAGRVGYGYTF.

The chain is built from TRBV5-1 and TRBJ2-2, with D possibly matching TRBD1 (6 bases). The CDR3 length is 15 residues. Trimming took off 3 bases at V and 2 bases at J, with 11 bases between the two ends. From germline, CDR1 is SGHRS and CDR2 YFSETQ. The CDR3 here is CASSSGQPNTGELFF. CDR3 DNA: TGCGCCAGCAGCTCCGGACAGCCCAACACCGGGGAGCTGTTTTTT.

The gene calls are TRBV7-9 and TRBJ1-1; D perhaps matches TRBD1 (6 bases). This CDR3 has 14 amino acids. V shed 4 bases and J shed 0 bases, with 9 bases lying between them. Germline V gene lookup returns CDR1 SEHNR and CDR2 FQNEAQ (reference sequence). The CDR3 sequence is CASSSGQMNTEAFF. The CDR3 nucleotides read TGTGCCAGCAGCTCGGGACAAATGAACACTGAAGCTTTCTTT.

This clone is a singleton in its sample. This chain connects TRBV7-2 to TRBJ1-5; D is unresolved. Germline values: CDR1 SGHTA, CDR2 FQGNSA. The CDR3 has 14 residues. V gave up 5 bases and J gave up 0 bases, with 8 bases separating them. CDR3 sequence: CASSRPGSNQPQHF. The CDR3 region has the DNA TGTGCCAGCAGCCGGCCGGGTAGCAATCAGCCCCAGCATTTT. The variable domain in full, with the rest retrieved from reference TRBV7-2 and TRBJ1-5, is GAGVSQSPSNKVTEKGKDVELRCDPISGHTALYWYRQSLGQGLEFLIYFQGNSAPDKSGLPSDRFSAERTGGSVSTLTIQRTQQEDSAVYLCASSRPGSNQPQHFGDGTRLSIL.